The 27 T cell receptor beta chains presented below share a single source sample, sequenced in a study of blood T cell repertoires in COVID-19 (dated by TCRdb to about 2020). The receptor library was made with the immunoSEQ multiplex PCR assay. Not all clones reach the TCRdb copy of this immuneACCESS table, which keeps in-frame sequences only. Checked studies attribute under half of the gap to unresolved V genes and leave the rest unexplained. The sample yields 350,000 to 450,000 clones; 85% were counted once. Roughly 3.4% of the sample is taken by the ten largest. Sequencing used peripheral blood. The source of these receptors is a woman in her late teens or twenties with acute or convalescent COVID-19.

This sequence joins TRBV4-1 and TRBJ2-7; possibly TRBD1 for D (6 bases). Germline CDR1 reads MGHRA; CDR2 reads YSYEKL. Trimming stripped 4 bases from V and 3 bases from J, with 19 bases between. This CDR3 is 16 amino acids long. The CDR3 DNA follows: TGCGCCAGCAGCCTCCAAGCGCCGACAGGTTTCTACGAGCAGTACTTC. It specifies CASSLQAPTGFYEQYF.

This clone was counted a single time. V gene TRBV4-2 combines with J gene TRBJ2-1; 11 bases agree with TRBD2. Trimming at V came to 3 bases and at J to 6 bases, leaving 4 bases not matched to a gene. This CDR3 comprises 15 residues. Germline CDR1 is LGHNA and CDR2 is YNFKEQ. CDR3 sequence (DNA): TGTGCCAGCAGCCATATAGCGGGAGGGGTCAATGAGCAGTTCTTC. The encoded protein is CASSHIAGGVNEQFF.

The V call is TRBV5-1, the J call TRBJ2-7; the match to TRBD1 covers 7 bases. The CDR3 runs to 16 residues. The J segment lost 6 bases and the V segment lost 5 bases, leaving 17 bases of the junction unmatched. Per the germline V gene, CDR1 is SGHRS and CDR2 is YFSETQ. CDR3 in amino acids: CASRPAIDRDPLEQYF. DNA for the CDR3: TGCGCCAGCAGGCCCGCCATCGACAGGGACCCTCTCGAGCAGTACTTC.

The chain recombines TRBV7-9 with TRBJ2-4; TRBD2 matches 11 bases. Germline V gene lookup returns CDR1 SEHNR and CDR2 FQNEAQ (reference sequence). After removal of 4 bases from V and 2 bases from J, the junction contained 4 bases not matched to a gene. CDR3 length: 16 amino acids. CDR3 DNA sequence: TGTGCCAGCAGCTCCGGGACTAGCGGAACCAAAAACATTCAGTACTTC. This translates into CASSSGTSGTKNIQYF.

This clone was recorded only once. CDR3 in DNA: TGTGCCAGCTCACCTTCGGAGCTGGAGACCCAGTACTTC. This codes for CASSPSELETQYF. The rearrangement joins TRBV18 to TRBJ2-5; no firm D call. The germline V and J ends were trimmed by 3 bases and 5 bases, with 10 bases remaining between them. CDR1 is KGHSH and CDR2 is LQKENI in the germline V gene. This CDR3 is built from 13 residues.

The chain combines TRBV7-9 with TRBJ1-5; D is unclear. The germline V gene encodes CDR1 SEHNR and CDR2 FQNEAQ (reference sequence). V was pared by 5 bases and J by 7 bases, with 15 bases between. This CDR3 has 14 residues. CDR3 region: CASSGVGVNQPQHF. DNA of the CDR3: TGTGCCAGCAGCGGGGTCGGGGTTAACCAGCCCCAGCATTTT.

The V and J genes are TRBV4-1 and TRBJ2-5, with 9 bases lining up with TRBD2. With V trimmed by 4 bases and J by 2 bases, 11 bases remained unmatched. This CDR3 region has 17 residues. Germline CDR1 MGHRA, CDR2 YSYEKL. CDR3 region: CASSPGASGTSQETQYF. The CDR3, as DNA: TGCGCCAGCAGCCCGGGGGCTAGCGGGACTTCACAAGAGACCCAGTACTTC.

The chain joins TRBV11-2 to TRBJ1-1, with D tentatively TRBD1 (6 bases). Trimming removed 1 base at V and 0 bases at J, with 9 bases between. This CDR3 is built from 15 residues. Germline CDR1 SGHAT, CDR2 FQNNGV. The CDR3 coding sequence is TGTGCCAGCAGCTTAGGAGGACAGCTGAACACTGAAGCTTTCTTT. Translation gives CASSLGGQLNTEAFF.

The chain joins TRBV27 to TRBJ2-7; 8 bases align to TRBD1. Trimming removed 8 bases from V and 3 bases from J; junction bases left unmatched: 12. Germline loops: CDR1 MNHEY, CDR2 SMNVEV (reference sequence). The CDR3 consists of 15 residues. As DNA, the CDR3 is TGTGCCAGCTTCCCGAGGCAGGGGGCAGGCTACGAGCAGTACTTC. Its translation: CASFPRQGAGYEQYF.

The chain employs TRBV6-1 and TRBJ1-1, with D hard to call. The CDR3 spans 16 residues. Deletions cut 2 bases from V and 4 bases from J, with 17 bases between. CDR1 is MNHNS and CDR2 is SASEGT in the germline V gene. The CDR3 spells CASSELGPTAGTEAFF. The DNA of the CDR3 is TGTGCCAGCAGTGAATTAGGCCCCACGGCGGGCACTGAAGCTTTCTTT.

The V call is TRBV6-1, the J call TRBJ1-6; D is unclear. V dropped 3 bases and J dropped 1 base, with 16 bases sitting between them. In germline, CDR1 is MNHNS, CDR2 SASEGT. The CDR3 runs 18 residues. CDR3 protein: CASSDMGVGVSYNSPLHF. The CDR3 nucleotides are TGTGCCAGCAGTGATATGGGTGTTGGAGTATCCTATAATTCACCCCTCCACTTT.

This chain uses TRBV13 with TRBJ1-1; 9 nucleotides align to TRBD1. The CDR3 is 15 residues long. The V gene end was trimmed by 5 bases and the J gene end by 4 bases; junction bases not matched to a gene: 8. CDR1 is PRHDT, CDR2 FYEKMQ, per germline (reference sequence). The CDR3 region has the DNA TGTGCCAGCAGCCCAGAACAGGGGGCGCCCACTGAAGCTTTCTTT. This sequence encodes CASSPEQGAPTEAFF.

The chain carries TRBV2 and TRBJ1-1; D is perhaps TRBD1 (5 bases). CDR3 length: 13 amino acids. CDR1 and CDR2 from the germline V gene are SNHLY and FYNNEI. Trimming shortened V by 3 bases and J by 4 bases, and 9 bases separated the two germline ends. CDR3 coding DNA: TGTGCCAGCAGTGATACAGGTCCCACTGAAGCTTTCTTT. This encodes CASSDTGPTEAFF.

The chain has TRBV9 and TRBJ1-2; a possible D gene is TRBD1 (5 bases). The V gene's germline CDR1 is SGDLS and CDR2 YYNGEE. Trimming shortened V by 0 bases and J by 8 bases, and 8 bases separated the two germline ends. The CDR3 is made up of 12 amino acids. DNA of the CDR3: TGTGCCAGCAGCGTAGAAGGGGTCGGCTACACCTTC. Translating it yields CASSVEGVGYTF. The full variable domain, its missing parts supplied by reference TRBV9 and TRBJ1-2, is DSGVTQTPKHLITATGQRVTLRCSPRSGDLSVYWYQQSLDQGLQFLIQYYNGEERAKGNILERFSAQQFPDLHSELNLSSLELGDSALYFCASSVEGVGYTFGSGTRLTVV.

This chain links TRBV9 with TRBJ2-3; 7 nucleotides line up with TRBD2. J was trimmed by 1 base and V by 3 bases; bases with no gene match: 5. The CDR3 sequence is 15 residues long. Per germline, CDR1 SGDLS and CDR2 YYNGEE. CDR3 protein: CASSGREGRTDTQYF. CDR3 DNA: TGTGCCAGCAGCGGGAGGGAGGGCCGCACAGATACGCAGTATTTT.

This chain links TRBV28 with TRBJ1-2; D is uncertain. This CDR3 has 12 residues. V was shortened by 6 bases and J by 1 base, with 6 bases between the two germline ends. Germline CDR1 reads MDHEN; CDR2 reads SYDVKM. This chain's CDR3 is CASSPDNYGYTF. The CDR3 DNA reads TGTGCCAGCAGCCCAGATAACTATGGCTACACCTTC.

This chain links TRBV4-1 with TRBJ2-1, with 8 nucleotides matching TRBD2. The CDR3 is made up of 16 amino acids. In germline, CDR1 is MGHRA, CDR2 YSYEKL. V was clipped by 3 bases and J by 4 bases; unmatched bases: 8. The CDR3 reads CASSHYSGTAYNEQFF. The CDR3 DNA follows: TGCGCCAGCAGCCACTATAGCGGGACCGCATACAATGAGCAGTTCTTC.

CDR3 loop: CASSLHMSTHNEQFF. As DNA, the CDR3 is TGTGCCAGCAGCTTACATATGAGTACCCACAATGAGCAGTTCTTC. V gene TRBV7-9 combines with J gene TRBJ2-1; D unresolved. This CDR3 contains 15 residues. Trimming pared 2 bases from V and 5 bases from J, leaving 13 bases between. The germline V gene has CDR1 SEHNR and CDR2 FQNEAQ (reference sequence).

This chain joins TRBV27 and TRBJ1-1, with D unclear. The V end was cut by 3 bases, the J end by 2 bases, with 10 bases between. This CDR3 has 14 amino acids. Germline V CDR1 and CDR2: MNHEY, SMNVEV (reference sequence). CDR3 sequence reads: CASSLNRANTEAFF. The CDR3 DNA follows: TGTGCCAGCAGTTTGAACAGAGCCAACACTGAAGCTTTCTTT.

The DNA of the CDR3 is TGTGCCAGCAGACGCGACAGGGGGGGCTCCTACGAGCAGTACTTC. Translation gives CASRRDRGGSYEQYF. The chain carries TRBV6-6 and TRBJ2-7; TRBD1 matches at 9 bases. The CDR3 contains 15 residues. Looked up from germline, CDR1 is MNHNY and CDR2 is SVGAGI (reference sequence). V shed 6 bases and J 0 bases; nucleotides not matched to a gene: 6.

This chain joins TRBV5-6 and TRBJ1-5, with TRBD1 matching 7 bases. With 3 bases clipped from V and 6 bases from J, the junction kept 6 bases outside the gene matches. The germline gives CDR1 SGHDT, CDR2 YYEEEE. There are 14 residues in the CDR3. The CDR3 loop is CASSSGTDGQPQHF. As DNA, the CDR3 is TGTGCCAGCAGCTCCGGGACAGACGGTCAGCCCCAGCATTTT.

Written as DNA, the CDR3 is TGCAGCGTTGTATCCGGGACAGGGAGCTCCTACGAGCAGTACTTC. Its translation is CSVVSGTGSSYEQYF. V is TRBV29-1 and J is TRBJ2-7; 9 nucleotides align to TRBD1. The CDR3 totals 15 residues. J lost 0 bases, V lost 4 bases, and 7 bases had no gene match. Germline V CDR1 and CDR2: SQVTM, ANQGSEA.

The chain carries TRBV30 and TRBJ1-6, with D uncertain. Trimming removed 8 bases at V and 8 bases at J, with 22 bases between. Germline V gene sequence: CDR1 GTSNPN, CDR2 SVGIG (reference sequence). The CDR3 is 15 amino acids. This chain's CDR3 is CATSGPDLSHSPLHF. The CDR3 nucleotides read TGTGCCACGAGTGGTCCGGACTTAAGCCATTCACCCCTCCACTTT.

The V gene is TRBV6-1, the J gene TRBJ1-5; D might be TRBD1 (5 bases). The V gene's germline CDR1 is MNHNS and CDR2 SASEGT. The V gene lost 3 bases and the J gene lost 6 bases, with 15 bases spanning the gap. The CDR3 is made up of 15 amino acids. CDR3 residues: CASSDHPQGGQPQHF. The CDR3 nucleotides are TGTGCCAGCAGTGATCACCCCCAGGGTGGTCAGCCCCAGCATTTT.

V and J are TRBV6-5 and TRBJ2-7, with D unresolved. The V and J ends lost 6 bases and 7 bases respectively, with 13 bases between them. This CDR3 has 12 amino acids. Germline V CDR1 and CDR2: MNHEY, SVGAGI. The CDR3 region is CASRTRQSEQYF. In DNA form, the CDR3 reads TGTGCCAGCAGAACGCGGCAGTCGGAGCAGTACTTC.

This clone was counted a few times. This chain connects TRBV2 to TRBJ2-6, with D unclear. CDR3 length: 16 residues. The V gene lost 6 bases and the J gene lost 1 base, with 13 bases spanning the gap. Germline-derived CDR1 and CDR2 are SNHLY and FYNNEI. The CDR3 sequence: CASSNSQVSGANVLTF. The DNA for the CDR3 is TGTGCCAGCAGCAACTCCCAGGTTTCTGGGGCCAACGTCCTGACTTTC.

The chain recombines TRBV4-1 with TRBJ2-2, with D possibly matching TRBD2 (7 bases). Germline V lookup: CDR1 MGHRA, CDR2 YSYEKL. CDR3 size: 16 residues. The V end lost 3 bases, the J end lost 6 bases, and 17 bases lay between the germline ends. CDR3 in DNA: TGCGCCAGCAGCCACCAACAGGGAGGGGGACCCGGGGAGCTGTTTTTT. Amino acids: CASSHQQGGGPGELFF.